Each of the 21 T cell receptor beta chains below was sequenced from the same sample in a study of blood T cell repertoires in COVID-19. The table came from immunoSEQ multiplex PCR; TCRdb's copy has only in-frame clones and leaves some out. The repertoire includes 300,000 or so clones, 80% to 90% of them detected once, and 8% to 13% sits in the top ten. The material sequenced was PBMCs or T cells enriched from blood (not recorded which). The source of these receptors is a woman aged 18-30 years who had recovered from COVID-19.

V is TRBV7-9 and J is TRBJ1-2, with 10 bases identical to TRBD1. Trimming at V came to 1 base and at J to 5 bases, leaving 7 bases not matched to a gene. Per germline, CDR1 SEHNR and CDR2 FQNEAQ (reference sequence). The CDR3 extends over 16 amino acids. The CDR3 region is CASSLVPGQGDYGYTF. CDR3 nucleotides: TGTGCCAGCAGCTTAGTACCCGGACAGGGGGATTATGGCTACACCTTC.

The genes are TRBV28 and TRBJ1-1, with D perhaps matching TRBD1 (6 bases). The V gene lost 6 bases and the J gene lost 9 bases, with 14 bases spanning the gap. The germline CDR1 and CDR2 sequences are MDHEN and SYDVKM. The CDR3 spans 12 residues. This chain's CDR3 is CASSSNRDKAFF. The DNA of the CDR3 is TGTGCCAGCAGCTCGAACCGGGACAAAGCTTTCTTT.

The genes are TRBV18 and TRBJ1-5; D is uncertain. The germline gives CDR1 KGHSH, CDR2 LQKENI. Trimming removed 0 bases at V and 2 bases at J, with 17 bases between. The CDR3 length is 18 residues. The CDR3 spells CASSPPSSRALGNQPQHF. In DNA, the CDR3 is TGTGCCAGCTCACCACCGAGTTCGAGGGCGTTAGGCAATCAGCCCCAGCATTTT.

This sequence joins TRBV4-1 and TRBJ1-5; D is unclear. The CDR3 is 15 amino acids. V lost 0 bases, J lost 2 bases, and 8 bases lay in between. Looked up from germline, CDR1 is MGHRA and CDR2 is YSYEKL. CDR3 sequence: CASSQDAVGNQPQHF. CDR3 bases: TGCGCCAGCAGCCAAGATGCGGTGGGCAATCAGCCCCAGCATTTT.

The V call is TRBV2, the J call TRBJ1-6; no clear D gene. The CDR3 is made up of 15 amino acids. CDR1 SNHLY and CDR2 FYNNEI come from the germline V gene. The germline V and J ends were trimmed by 2 bases and 0 bases, with 5 bases remaining between them. As DNA, the CDR3 is TGTGCCAGCAGTGAAAGGAGCTCCTATAATTCACCCCTCCACTTT. It is translated as CASSERSSYNSPLHF.

This sequence joins TRBV7-9 and TRBJ2-7; perhaps TRBD1 as D (7 bases). Germline CDR1 and CDR2: SEHNR and FQNEAQ (reference sequence). The CDR3 totals 15 residues. V lost 4 bases and J 2 bases, leaving 15 bases between the germline ends. The DNA of the CDR3 is TGTGCCAGCAGCTCCTCCAGGGGGGAGCCCTACGAGCAGTACTTC. Translating it yields CASSSSRGEPYEQYF.

J is TRBJ2-7 and V is TRBV4-1, with a weak D call TRBD2 (6 bases). Germline V lookup: CDR1 MGHRA, CDR2 YSYEKL. This CDR3 has 15 amino acids. The ends were cut back, 2 bases at V and 1 base at J, with 12 bases in the middle. CDR3 bases: TGCGCCAGCAGCCAAAACCCCGCGGGGTCCTACGAGCAGTACTTC. It translates to CASSQNPAGSYEQYF.

The J gene is TRBJ2-3, the V gene TRBV5-1; perhaps TRBD1 as D (6 bases). The V end was cut by 0 bases, the J end by 5 bases, with 13 bases between. The CDR3 is made up of 15 amino acids. CDR1 and CDR2 (germline): SGHRS, YFSETQ. The CDR3 DNA is TGCGCCAGCAGCTTGGCTTGGGGGCTAAGAGATACGCAGTATTTT. This translates into CASSLAWGLRDTQYF.

V is TRBV28 and J is TRBJ1-3; TRBD1 matches 8 bases. CDR1 and CDR2 from the germline V gene are MDHEN and SYDVKM. The trim removed 3 bases at V and 3 bases at J, leaving 4 bases unmatched. This CDR3 has 15 residues. The chain's CDR3 is CASSFEDRDGNTIYF. For the CDR3, the DNA is TGTGCCAGCAGTTTTGAGGACAGGGATGGAAACACCATATATTTT.

The V gene is TRBV18, the J gene TRBJ2-3; D is perhaps TRBD2 (5 bases). The CDR3 has 14 amino acids. Germline loops: CDR1 KGHSH, CDR2 LQKENI. V lost 3 bases, J lost 0 bases, and 7 bases lay in between. The CDR3 sequence: CASSPRTSTDTQYF. The CDR3 nucleotides read TGTGCCAGCTCACCGAGGACTAGCACAGATACGCAGTATTTT.

The chain combines TRBV28 with TRBJ2-1, with unresolved D. V lost 3 bases and J 1 base, leaving 10 bases between the germline ends. The germline gives CDR1 MDHEN, CDR2 SYDVKM. The CDR3 has 15 amino acids. In DNA, the CDR3 is TGTGCCAGCAGTTTCTCCCTAGTGTCCTACAATGAGCAGTTCTTC. It yields the protein CASSFSLVSYNEQFF.

The chain has TRBV19 and TRBJ1-2; D not certain. Trimming removed 3 bases at V and 7 bases at J, with 6 bases between. CDR3 length: 11 residues. Germline assignment: CDR1 LNHDA and CDR2 SQIVND (reference sequence). For the CDR3, the DNA is TGTGCCAGTAGTATCCGCGGTGGCTACACCTTC. Its translation is CASSIRGGYTF.

CDR3 bases: TGCACCAGCGGGGGGGACAATGAGCAGTTCTTC. It yields the protein CTSGGDNEQFF. This sequence joins TRBV1 and TRBJ2-1; the table's D call of TRBD2 was not tested on the DNA. TRBV1 counts as a pseudogene. The CDR3 contains 11 residues.

CDR3 DNA: TGCGCCAGCAGTGTAGCGGGAGCTACCGGGGAGCTGTTTTTT. It encodes CASSVAGATGELFF. The genes are TRBV5-1 and TRBJ2-2; TRBD2 matches at 9 bases. Germline V CDR1 and CDR2: SGHRS, YFSETQ. The junction had 4 bases not matched to a gene; V was cut back by 5 bases and J by 5 bases. The CDR3 contains 14 residues.

The chain joins TRBV15 to TRBJ1-1, with TRBD1 matching 8 bases. V shed 0 bases, J shed 7 bases, and the junction held 7 bases outside the gene matches. The CDR3 has 15 amino acids. Germline values: CDR1 LNHNV, CDR2 YYDKDF (reference sequence). CDR3 DNA: TGTGCCACCAGCAGAGATCCGGGACAGGTGGATGAAGCTTTCTTT. Translation gives CATSRDPGQVDEAFF.

The chain's CDR3 is CASSLTGGGGATNEKLFF. The CDR3 DNA follows: TGTGCCAGCAGTTTGACAGGGGGCGGGGGAGCGACTAATGAAAAACTGTTTTTT. The chain has TRBV28 and TRBJ1-4, with TRBD1 matching over 10 bases. V lost 3 bases, J lost 2 bases, and 9 bases stayed unmatched. Germline CDR1 is MDHEN and CDR2 is SYDVKM. The length of the CDR3 is 18 residues.

The chain links TRBV6-1 to TRBJ1-6; D is perhaps TRBD1 (5 bases). Between the trimmed V and J ends, which lost 4 bases and 0 bases, there was a span of 19 bases. The length of the CDR3 is 19 residues. Germline V gives CDR1 MNHNS, CDR2 SASEGT. Here the CDR3 DNA reads TGTGCCAGCAGTGCAACAGGATCCCCTATAAGCTCCTATAATTCACCCCTCCACTTT. Translated, it gives CASSATGSPISSYNSPLHF.

J is TRBJ1-1 and V is TRBV5-1, with D possibly being TRBD1 (5 bases). Per germline, CDR1 SGHRS and CDR2 YFSETQ. The CDR3 runs to 15 residues. Trimming stripped 3 bases from V and 0 bases from J, with 12 bases between. Written as DNA, the CDR3 is TGCGCCAGCAGCTACACAGGTTTGATGAACACTGAAGCTTTCTTT. As protein: CASSYTGLMNTEAFF.

This chain connects TRBV9 to TRBJ1-4, with 8 bases that match TRBD1. With 3 bases clipped from V and 13 bases from J, the junction kept 14 bases outside the gene matches. The CDR3 has 15 amino acids. The germline gives CDR1 SGDLS, CDR2 YYNGEE. CDR3 sequence reads: CASSGNDRGRSGLFF. The DNA of the CDR3 is TGTGCCAGCAGCGGAAATGACAGGGGCCGTTCTGGACTGTTTTTT.

This rearrangement joins TRBV11-2 to TRBJ1-2; 9 nucleotides agree with TRBD1. The length of the CDR3 is 16 residues. The V gene end was trimmed by 4 bases and the J gene end by 4 bases; junction bases not matched to a gene: 10. The germline gives CDR1 SGHAT, CDR2 FQNNGV. The CDR3 sequence is CASSSLQGASIYGYTF. The CDR3 DNA is TGTGCCAGCAGCTCATTACAGGGGGCGTCGATCTATGGCTACACCTTC.

Only a few counts were recorded for this clone. J is TRBJ1-2 and V is TRBV28, with D possibly being TRBD1 (5 bases). Trimming stripped 2 bases from V and 8 bases from J, with 18 bases between. Per the germline V gene, CDR1 is MDHEN and CDR2 is SYDVKM. The length of the CDR3 is 15 residues. The CDR3 spells CASSLGYPGGDGYTF. The CDR3 DNA reads TGTGCCAGCAGTTTAGGCTATCCGGGGGGGGACGGCTACACCTTC.